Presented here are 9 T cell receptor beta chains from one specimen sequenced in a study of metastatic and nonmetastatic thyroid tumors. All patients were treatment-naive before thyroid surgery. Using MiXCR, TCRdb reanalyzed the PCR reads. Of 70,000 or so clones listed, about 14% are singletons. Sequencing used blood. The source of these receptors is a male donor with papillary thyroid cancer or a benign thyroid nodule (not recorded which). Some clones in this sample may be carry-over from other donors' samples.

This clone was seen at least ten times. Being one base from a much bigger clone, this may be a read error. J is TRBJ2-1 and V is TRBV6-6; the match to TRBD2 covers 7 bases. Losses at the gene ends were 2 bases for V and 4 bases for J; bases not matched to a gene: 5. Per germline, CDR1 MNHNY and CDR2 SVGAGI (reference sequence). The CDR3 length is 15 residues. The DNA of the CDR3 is TGTGCCAGCAGTTACCAGGCGGGAGATTACAATGAGCAGTTCTTC. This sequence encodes CASSYQAGDYNEQFF.

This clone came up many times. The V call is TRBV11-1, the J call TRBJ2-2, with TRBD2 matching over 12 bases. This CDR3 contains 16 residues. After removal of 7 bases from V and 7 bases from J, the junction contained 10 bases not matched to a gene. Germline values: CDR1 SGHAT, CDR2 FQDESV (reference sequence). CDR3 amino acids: CASNPLAGGTIGELFF. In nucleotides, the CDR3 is TGTGCCAGCAACCCACTAGCGGGAGGTACAATCGGGGAGCTGTTTTTT.

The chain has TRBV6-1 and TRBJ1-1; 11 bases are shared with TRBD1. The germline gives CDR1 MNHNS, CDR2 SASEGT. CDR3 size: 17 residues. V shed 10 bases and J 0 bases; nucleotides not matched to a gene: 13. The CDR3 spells CAIKEGQGASMNTEAFF. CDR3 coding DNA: TGTGCCATCAAAGAAGGACAGGGGGCCTCCATGAACACTGAAGCTTTCTTT.

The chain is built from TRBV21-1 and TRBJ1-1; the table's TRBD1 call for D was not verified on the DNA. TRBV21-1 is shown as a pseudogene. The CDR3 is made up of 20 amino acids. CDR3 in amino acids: CASSIQVTWGPGRMNTEAFF. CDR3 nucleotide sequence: TGTGCCAGCAGCATACAAGTGACATGGGGCCCTGGTCGCATGAACACTGAAGCTTTCTTT.

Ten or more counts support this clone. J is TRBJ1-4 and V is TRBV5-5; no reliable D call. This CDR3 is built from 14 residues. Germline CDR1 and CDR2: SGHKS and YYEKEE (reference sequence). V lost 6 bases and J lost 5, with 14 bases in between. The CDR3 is CASNFGRGNEKLFF. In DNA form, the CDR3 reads TGTGCCAGCAACTTCGGGCGAGGGAATGAAAAACTGTTTTTT.

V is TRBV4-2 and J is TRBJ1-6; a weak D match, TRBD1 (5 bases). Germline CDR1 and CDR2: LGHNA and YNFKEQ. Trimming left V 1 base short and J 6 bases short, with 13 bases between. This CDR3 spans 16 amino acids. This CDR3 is CASSQVHQGGNSPLHF. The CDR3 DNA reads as TGTGCCAGCAGCCAAGTCCATCAGGGAGGTAATTCACCCCTCCACTTT.

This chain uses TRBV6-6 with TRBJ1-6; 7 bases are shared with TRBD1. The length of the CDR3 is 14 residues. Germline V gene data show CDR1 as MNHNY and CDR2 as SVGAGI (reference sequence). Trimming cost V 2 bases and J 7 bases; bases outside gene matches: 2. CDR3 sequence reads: CASSYRGGNSPLHF. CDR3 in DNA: TGTGCCAGCAGTTACAGAGGGGGCAATTCACCCCTCCACTTT.

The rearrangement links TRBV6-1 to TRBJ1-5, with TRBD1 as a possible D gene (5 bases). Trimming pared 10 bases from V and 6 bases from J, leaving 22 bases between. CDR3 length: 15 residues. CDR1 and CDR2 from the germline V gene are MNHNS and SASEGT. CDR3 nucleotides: TGTGCCACTAAAGGGGACTCCCCCCGGGGTCAGCCCCAGCATTTT. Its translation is CATKGDSPRGQPQHF.

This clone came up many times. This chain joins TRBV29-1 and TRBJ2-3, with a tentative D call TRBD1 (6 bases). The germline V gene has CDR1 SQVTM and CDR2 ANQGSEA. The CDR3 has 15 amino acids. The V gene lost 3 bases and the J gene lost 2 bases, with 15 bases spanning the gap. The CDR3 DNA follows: TGCAGCGTTGAGGCTAACAGGGCTTCCACAGATACGCAGTATTTT. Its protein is CSVEANRASTDTQYF.